The 10 T cell receptor beta chains reported below all come from one sample, sequenced in a study of blood T cell repertoires in COVID-19. The assay was immunoSEQ multiplex PCR, and TCRdb's table has in-frame clones only and misses some. The data show approximately 180,000 clones, roughly 89% seen once. Sample: peripheral blood. The source is a woman between 50 and 59 years old with acute or convalescent COVID-19.

The chain uses TRBV7-8 and TRBJ1-1; no clear D gene. The length of the CDR3 is 15 residues. Trimming pared 5 bases from V and 1 base from J, leaving 14 bases between. Germline lookup yields CDR1 SGHVS and CDR2 FQNEAQ. CDR3 coding DNA: TGTGCCAGCAGCGCTACTGAACAGAAGAACACTGAAGCTTTCTTT. It yields the protein CASSATEQKNTEAFF.

CDR3 sequence: CASSQDQGANYGYTF. In nucleotides, the CDR3 is TGTGCCAGCAGCCAAGACCAGGGGGCTAACTATGGCTACACCTTC. J is TRBJ1-2 and V is TRBV4-2, with 7 bases identical to TRBD1. After removal of 0 bases from V and 0 bases from J, the junction contained 1 base not matched to a gene. The CDR3 runs to 15 residues. Per germline, CDR1 LGHNA and CDR2 YNFKEQ.

The CDR3 DNA follows: TGTGCCAGCAGTCGGGGCGGGGGGTACACAGATACGCAGTATTTT. This codes for CASSRGGGYTDTQYF. This chain links TRBV6-2 or TRBV6-3 with TRBJ2-3; 8 nucleotides match TRBD2. V shed 5 bases and J 2 bases; nucleotides not matched to a gene: 6. This CDR3 has 15 amino acids. Per germline, CDR1 MNHEY and CDR2 SVGEGT.

This clone was seen once. This rearrangement joins TRBV6-2 or TRBV6-3 to TRBJ1-6, with a possible D match to TRBD1 (5 bases). CDR1 is MNHEY, CDR2 SVGEGT, per germline. The V end was cut by 2 bases, the J end by 10 bases, with 15 bases between. The CDR3 loop spans 15 amino acids. This CDR3 reads CASSYDRRGGSPLHF. CDR3 nucleotides: TGTGCCAGCAGTTACGACCGGCGGGGGGGATCACCCCTCCACTTT.

The rearrangement joins TRBV24-1 to TRBJ2-1; 7 bases line up with TRBD1. The CDR3 sequence is 18 residues long. V lost 4 bases and J lost 0; bases outside the gene matches: 11. Germline V gene sequence: CDR1 KGHDR, CDR2 SFDVKD. The CDR3 is CATSDPGTAFSSYNEQFF. In DNA form, the CDR3 reads TGTGCCACCAGTGACCCCGGGACAGCCTTTAGCTCCTACAATGAGCAGTTCTTC.

The chain joins TRBV27 to TRBJ1-2; TRBD1 agrees at 7 bases. This CDR3 spans 13 amino acids. CDR1 is MNHEY and CDR2 is SMNVEV in the germline V gene (reference sequence). V was pared by 5 bases and J by 2 bases, with 2 bases of the junction left unmatched. CDR3 sequence (DNA): TGTGCCAGCAGTGGGGACAGCAACTATGGCTACACCTTC. It is translated as CASSGDSNYGYTF.

CDR3: CASSNWGGTDTQYF. CDR3 bases: TGTGCCAGCAGTAATTGGGGGGGGACAGATACGCAGTATTTT. The chain combines TRBV7-2 with TRBJ2-3, with 7 bases that match TRBD2. CDR1 is SGHTA, CDR2 FQGNSA, per germline. This CDR3 is built from 14 residues. Losses at the gene ends were 6 bases for V and 3 bases for J; bases not matched to a gene: 6.

The CDR3 coding sequence is TGTGCCAGCAGCCAAGACCTTGTCCGGGATACGCAGTATTTT. As protein: CASSQDLVRDTQYF. The chain employs TRBV14 and TRBJ2-3, with D hard to call. Trimming shortened V by 0 bases and J by 6 bases, and 10 bases separated the two germline ends. This CDR3 is built from 14 residues. Germline CDR1 SGHDN, CDR2 FVKESK.

The chain joins TRBV25-1 to TRBJ1-5; D perhaps matches TRBD1 (6 bases). Deletions cut 1 base from V and 3 bases from J, with 10 bases between. CDR3 length: 15 amino acids. Germline-derived CDR1 and CDR2 are MGHDK and SYGVNS. CDR3 coding DNA: TGTGCCAGCAGTGAATCCAGGGGCCCCAATCAGCCCCAGCATTTT. Translated: CASSESRGPNQPQHF.

This rearrangement joins TRBV6-6 to TRBJ2-3, with no clear D. The CDR3 spans 12 residues. Trimming left V 6 bases short and J 5 bases short, with 9 bases between. Germline lookup yields CDR1 MNHNY and CDR2 SVGAGI (reference sequence). The CDR3 DNA reads TGTGCCAGCAGCATCTGGAGAGATACGCAGTATTTT. This sequence encodes CASSIWRDTQYF.